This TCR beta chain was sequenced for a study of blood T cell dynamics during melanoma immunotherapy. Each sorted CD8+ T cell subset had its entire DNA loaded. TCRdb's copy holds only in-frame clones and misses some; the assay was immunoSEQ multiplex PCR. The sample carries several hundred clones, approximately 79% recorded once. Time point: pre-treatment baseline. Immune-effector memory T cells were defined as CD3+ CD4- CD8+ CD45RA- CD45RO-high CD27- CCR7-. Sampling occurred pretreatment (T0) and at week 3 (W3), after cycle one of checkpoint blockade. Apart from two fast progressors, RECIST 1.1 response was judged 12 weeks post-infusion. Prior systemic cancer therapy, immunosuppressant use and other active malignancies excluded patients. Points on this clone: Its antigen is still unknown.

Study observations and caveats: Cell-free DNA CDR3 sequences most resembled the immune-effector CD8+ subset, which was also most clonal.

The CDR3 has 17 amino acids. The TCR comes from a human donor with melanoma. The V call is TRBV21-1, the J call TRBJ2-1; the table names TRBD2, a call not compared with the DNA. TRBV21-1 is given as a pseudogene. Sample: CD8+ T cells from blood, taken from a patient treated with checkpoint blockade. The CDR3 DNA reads TGTGCCAGCAGTCCCGTCCCCACGGGGGAACCCTACAATGAGCAGTTCTTC. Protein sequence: CASSPVPTGEPYNEQFF.